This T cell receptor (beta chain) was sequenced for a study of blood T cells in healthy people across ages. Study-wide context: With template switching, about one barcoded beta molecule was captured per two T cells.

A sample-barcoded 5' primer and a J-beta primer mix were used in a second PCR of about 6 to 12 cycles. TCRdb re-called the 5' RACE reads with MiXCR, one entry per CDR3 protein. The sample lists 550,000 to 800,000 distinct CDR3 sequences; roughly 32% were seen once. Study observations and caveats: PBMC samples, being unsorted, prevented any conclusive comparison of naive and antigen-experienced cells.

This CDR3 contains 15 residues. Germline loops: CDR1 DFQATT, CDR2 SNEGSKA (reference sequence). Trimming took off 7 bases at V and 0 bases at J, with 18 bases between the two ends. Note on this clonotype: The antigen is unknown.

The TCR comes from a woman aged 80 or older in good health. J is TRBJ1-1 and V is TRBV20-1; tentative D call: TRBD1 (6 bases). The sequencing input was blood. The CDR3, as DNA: TGCAGTGTTTCCCACGCGAGGGGGATGAACACTGAAGCTTTCTTT. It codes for CSVSHARGMNTEAFF.